A single T cell receptor beta chain is shown here with its context. The V end was cut by 0 bases, the J end by 1 base, with 7 bases between. The CDR3 totals 15 residues. CDR1 is SGHTS, CDR2 YDEGEE, per germline. Study members were between about 18 and 100 years old and lived in approximately 25 US regions. Cohort 3 donors were reported recovered after two negative PCRs, clearance, or symptom resolution. Clones were read by immunoSEQ multiplex PCR, and TCRdb kept only the in-frame ones, dropping some. The table lists 300,000 or so clones, more than 75% of them singletons. This sample was included in a study of blood T cell repertoires in COVID-19.

The sequence came from a woman aged 18-29 years who had recovered from COVID-19. The chain combines TRBV5-8 with TRBJ2-2; D is uncertain. Sequencing was done on a sample of PBMCs or T cells enriched from blood (not recorded which). In DNA, the CDR3 is TGTGCCAGCAGCTTGGGGGCAGGGAACACCGGGGAGCTGTTTTTT. This translates into CASSLGAGNTGELFF.